The 25 T cell receptor beta chains reported below all come from one sample, sequenced in a study of post-analysis software for immune sequencing data. Unique molecular identifiers featured in each of the TCR beta cDNA libraries. TCRdb re-called the PCR reads through MiXCR, storing one row per CDR3 protein. The top ten hold 4% to 6% of the sample, which has some 260,000 distinct CDR3 sequences, 30% to 45% seen once. Whole-study results and caveats: Patients showed TRBV5-6, TRBV5-1 and TRBV20-1 among five TRBV segments more frequent than in controls.

These receptors' antigens are unknown. The sequenced sample was blood. These receptor sequences come from a girl aged 5 to 17 with multiple sclerosis.

This clonotype was seen ten or more times. The chain recombines TRBV5-6 with TRBJ2-2, with D possibly being TRBD1 (5 bases). V lost 4 bases and J 1 base, leaving 8 bases between the germline ends. The CDR3 runs to 14 residues. The germline V gene has CDR1 SGHDT and CDR2 YYEEEE. DNA for the CDR3: TGTGCCAGCAGCACCGGACAGAACACCGGGGAGCTGTTTTTT. Encoded protein: CASSTGQNTGELFF.

In regard to this clonotype: A read error may explain this, as a much larger clone is one base away. The rearrangement uses TRBV20-1 and TRBJ1-2, with no clear D. V was shortened by 4 bases and J by 1 base, with 7 bases between the two germline ends. Germline CDR1 reads DFQATT; CDR2 reads SNEGSKA (reference sequence). The CDR3 consists of 12 residues. CDR3 in DNA: TGCAGTGCTAAAGCGGTTAACTATGGCTACACCTTC. Residues: CSAKAVNYGYTF.

This clonotype showed up many times. The chain couples TRBV6-2 or TRBV6-3 to TRBJ2-4; possibly TRBD1 for D (5 bases). This CDR3 spans 12 amino acids. The V gene lost 8 bases and the J gene lost 6 bases, with 11 bases spanning the gap. Germline CDR1 reads MNHEY; CDR2 reads SVGEGT. For the CDR3, the DNA is TGTGCCAGCGGGGCTACGGCAAACATTCAGTACTTC. It yields the protein CASGATANIQYF.

On this clonotype: At one end, the junction sequence differs from germline, possibly due to a read error. The chain joins TRBV6-2 or TRBV6-3 to TRBJ2-2; D is possibly TRBD2 (5 bases). From germline, CDR1 is MNHEY and CDR2 SVGEGT. The CDR3 extends over 15 amino acids. The CDR3: CASSWKQANTGERFF. CDR3 bases: TGTGCCAGCAGTTGGAAGCAGGCTAACACCGGGGAGCGGTTTTTT.

This clonotype was picked up many times. The rearrangement joins TRBV2 to TRBJ1-2; 8 nucleotides align to TRBD1. This CDR3 is built from 15 residues. V lost 0 bases to trimming and J lost 7 bases; unmatched junction nucleotides: 7. Per germline, CDR1 SNHLY and CDR2 FYNNEI. As DNA, the CDR3 is TGTGCCAGCAGTGAAGCGAGGACAGGGACGGGTGGCTACACCTTC. Its translation is CASSEARTGTGGYTF.

The chain recombines TRBV28 with TRBJ1-2; D gene uncertain. V was clipped by 6 bases and J by 4 bases, with 15 bases between them. The germline gives CDR1 MDHEN, CDR2 SYDVKM. The CDR3 length is 14 residues. The CDR3 spells CASSPAAIGYGYTF. Written as DNA, the CDR3 is TGTGCCAGCAGCCCGGCCGCCATCGGCTATGGCTACACCTTC.

Note on this clonotype: A much larger clone sits a single nucleotide away, making a read error possible. The rearrangement uses TRBV14 and TRBJ2-7; 12 nucleotides align to TRBD1. Trimming cost V 0 bases and J 9 bases; bases outside gene matches: 18. The CDR3 totals 19 residues. Germline V gives CDR1 SGHDN, CDR2 FVKESK. CDR3 region: CASSQDGTGGAGIWGAQYF. For the CDR3, the DNA is TGTGCCAGCAGCCAAGACGGGACAGGGGGCGCCGGGATCTGGGGGGCGCAGTACTTC.

The V and J genes are TRBV20-1 and TRBJ2-1, with 9 bases that match TRBD2. The length of the CDR3 is 14 residues. In germline, CDR1 is DFQATT, CDR2 SNEGSKA (reference sequence). V shed 3 bases, J shed 7 bases, and the junction held 7 bases outside the gene matches. Written as DNA, the CDR3 is TGCAGTGCTAGTAGGGCTAGCGGGACGAATGAGCAGTTCTTC. Its translation is CSASRASGTNEQFF.

This chain uses TRBV7-2 with TRBJ2-3; 8 bases agree with TRBD2. This CDR3 has 14 amino acids. V dropped 4 bases and J dropped 9; count of bases not matched to a gene: 9. In germline, CDR1 is SGHTA, CDR2 FQGNSA. This chain's CDR3 is CASSSGSGIATQYF. The DNA of the CDR3 is TGTGCCAGCAGCTCAGGTAGCGGGATTGCAACGCAGTATTTT.

This clonotype was observed at least ten times. The rearrangement joins TRBV5-1 to TRBJ2-1; TRBD2 aligns across 13 bases. Germline V CDR1 and CDR2: SGHRS, YFSETQ. The CDR3 runs 16 residues. With 2 bases clipped from V and 9 bases from J, the junction kept 8 bases outside the gene matches. The chain's CDR3 is CASSFPTSGGAGEQFF. The DNA for the CDR3 is TGCGCCAGCAGCTTCCCCACTAGCGGGGGGGCCGGTGAGCAGTTCTTC.

In its sample, this clonotype was seen once. The chain is built from TRBV27 and TRBJ2-6; TRBD1 aligns across 7 bases. This CDR3 contains 18 residues. V shed 5 bases, J shed 0 bases, and the junction held 10 bases outside the gene matches. Germline V CDR1 and CDR2: MNHEY, SMNVEV (reference sequence). CDR3 sequence: CASSTDRVVPSGANVLTF. The CDR3 DNA sequence: TGTGCCAGCAGTACCGACAGGGTGGTCCCCTCTGGGGCCAACGTCCTGACTTTC.

V gene TRBV7-3 combines with J gene TRBJ2-2, with 12 bases fitting TRBD2. CDR1 is SGHTA and CDR2 is FQGTGA in the germline V gene. J lost 7 bases, V lost 5 bases, and 5 bases had no gene match. The CDR3 is 15 residues long. CDR3 nucleotides: TGTGCCAGCAGCCCGGGACTAGCGGGCGGCGGGGAGCTGTTTTTT. It specifies CASSPGLAGGGELFF.

This clonotype was recorded many times. This sequence joins TRBV5-4 and TRBJ1-2; 8 positions match TRBD1. V lost 2 bases, J lost 6 bases, and 9 bases stayed unmatched. This CDR3 has 15 residues. Germline assignment: CDR1 SGHNT and CDR2 YYREEE (reference sequence). CDR3 DNA sequence: TGTGCCAGCAGCTTCCAACAGGGGGGTGAAGATGGCTACACCTTC. Translation: CASSFQQGGEDGYTF.

In this sample, this clonotype turned up a few times. The chain links TRBV13 to TRBJ2-7, with 8 positions matching TRBD2. The J segment lost 4 bases and the V segment lost 6 bases, leaving 8 bases of the junction unmatched. Germline CDR1 PRHDT, CDR2 FYEKMQ (reference sequence). The CDR3 length is 14 residues. Here the CDR3 DNA reads TGTGCCAGCAGTTCCGGGACTAGGATATACGAGCAGTACTTC. It encodes CASSSGTRIYEQYF.

In its sample, this clonotype was seen many times. This chain joins TRBV6-5 and TRBJ2-3; D might be TRBD2 (5 bases). Looked up from germline, CDR1 is MNHEY and CDR2 is SVGAGI. This CDR3 is built from 17 residues. With 0 bases removed from V and 4 bases from J, the gap between germline ends came to 17 bases. The CDR3: CASSYSPSGRGSDTQYF. As DNA, the CDR3 is TGTGCCAGCAGTTACTCTCCGAGCGGTCGTGGGTCAGATACGCAGTATTTT.

This clonotype has only a few counts. V gene TRBV25-1 combines with J gene TRBJ1-1; D uncertain. The V gene lost 4 bases and the J gene lost 5 bases, with 11 bases spanning the gap. The germline CDR1 and CDR2 sequences are MGHDK and SYGVNS. The CDR3 extends over 13 amino acids. The CDR3 bases are TGTGCCAGCAGTGCATCCACGGGGACTGAAGCTTTCTTT. Residues: CASSASTGTEAFF.

Regarding this clonotype: One end of the junction does not line up with germline, which may come from a read error. The chain couples TRBV2 to TRBJ1-2; the D gene is possibly TRBD1 (6 bases). Germline lookup yields CDR1 SNHLY and CDR2 FYNNEI. The CDR3 contains 14 residues. The CDR3 DNA is TGTGCCAACAGTGAAGGGCAGGGGAGCTATGGCTACACCTTC. Protein product: CANSEGQGSYGYTF.

The chain couples TRBV7-3 to TRBJ2-1; 8 nucleotides match TRBD2. CDR3 size: 13 residues. V gave up 2 bases and J gave up 12 bases; unmatched junction bases: 6. Germline V gives CDR1 SGHTA, CDR2 FQGTGA. The CDR3 DNA reads as TGTGCCAGCAGCTTAGCAAGCGGGAGCTGGCAGTTCTTC. It translates to CASSLASGSWQFF.

The V call is TRBV2, the J call TRBJ2-3; no firm D call. Germline V gives CDR1 SNHLY, CDR2 FYNNEI. V was cut by 8 bases and J by 0 bases, with 18 bases left in between. This CDR3 spans 16 amino acids. The CDR3 coding sequence is TGTGCCAGCCTAAAAGGCAGCGAATCTAGCACAGATACGCAGTATTTT. This sequence encodes CASLKGSESSTDTQYF. The full variable domain, in which reference TRBV2 and TRBJ2-3 provide the parts outside the CDR3, is EPEVTQTPSHQVTQMGQEVILRCVPISNHLYFYWYRQILGQKVEFLVSFYNNEISEKSEIFDDQFSVERPDGSNFTLKIRSTKLEDSAMYFCASLKGSESSTDTQYFGPGTRLTVL.

There are many counts of this clonotype. This sequence joins TRBV5-6 and TRBJ1-2, with TRBD1 as a possible D gene (5 bases). Germline-derived CDR1 and CDR2 are SGHDT and YYEEEE. CDR3 length equals 13 residues. V lost 4 bases to trimming and J lost 9 bases, with 16 bases between them. The chain's CDR3 is CASSPTGEISYTF. CDR3 nucleotide sequence: TGTGCCAGCAGCCCTACAGGCGAGATTAGCTACACCTTC.

This clonotype was found many times. The chain recombines TRBV7-9 with TRBJ2-3; TRBD1 matches at 7 bases. Germline V CDR1 and CDR2: SEHNR, FQNEAQ (reference sequence). V lost 8 bases to trimming and J lost 0 bases; unmatched junction nucleotides: 8. This CDR3 has 15 amino acids. CDR3 nucleotide sequence: TGTGCCAGCGCACTAGGGGACAGTAGCACAGATACGCAGTATTTT. This translates into CASALGDSSTDTQYF.

On this clonotype itself: A much larger clone differs by one base, so this may be a read error. The chain employs TRBV7-2 and TRBJ2-7, with 7 nucleotides matching TRBD1. The germline CDR1 and CDR2 sequences are SGHTA and FQGNSA. This CDR3 spans 14 amino acids. The V and J ends lost 2 bases and 10 bases, in that order; junction bases with no gene match: 11. The CDR3 reads CASSLFRQGEAQYF. CDR3 DNA: TGTGCCAGCAGCTTATTTCGACAGGGAGAGGCCCAGTACTTC.

This clonotype appeared many times. The genes are TRBV20-1 and TRBJ2-1; TRBD2 matches 7 bases. The CDR3 has 14 amino acids. Trimming at V came to 3 bases and at J to 2 bases, leaving 4 bases not matched to a gene. From germline, CDR1 is DFQATT and CDR2 SNEGSKA (reference sequence). CDR3 sequence (DNA): TGCAGTGCTAGGGGCCGGGGGGCCTACAATGAGCAGTTCTTC. It translates to CSARGRGAYNEQFF.

Details on this clonotype: This may arise from a read error, as a much more abundant clone is one base away. V is TRBV9 and J is TRBJ2-3; D unclear. This CDR3 spans 16 amino acids. From germline, CDR1 is SGDLS and CDR2 YYNGEE. CDR3 nucleotide sequence: TGTGCCAGCAGCGTAGTTGACTGGGCCCCCACAGATATGCAGTATTTT. Its translation is CASSVVDWAPTDMQYF.

Details on this clonotype: Mismatch with germline at one junction end may stem from a read error. V usage is TRBV3-1 and J usage is TRBJ2-3; perhaps TRBD1 as D (5 bases). CDR1 and CDR2 (germline): LGHDT, YNNKEL (reference sequence). The CDR3 length is 14 residues. The CDR3 protein is CACSLARVTDTQYF. In DNA, the CDR3 is TGTGCCTGCAGCCTGGCCAGGGTCACAGATACGCAGTATTTT.